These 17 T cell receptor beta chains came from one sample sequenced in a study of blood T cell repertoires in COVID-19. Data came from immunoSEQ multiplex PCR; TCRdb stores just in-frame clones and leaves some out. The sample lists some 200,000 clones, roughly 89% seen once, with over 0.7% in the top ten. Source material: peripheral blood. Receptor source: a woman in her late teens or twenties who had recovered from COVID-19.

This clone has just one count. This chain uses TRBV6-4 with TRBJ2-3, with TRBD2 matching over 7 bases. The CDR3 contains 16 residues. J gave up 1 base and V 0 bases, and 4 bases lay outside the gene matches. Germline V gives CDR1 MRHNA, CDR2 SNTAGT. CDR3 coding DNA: TGTGCCAGCAGTGACTCGGGCGGGAGTGGCACAGATACGCAGTATTTT. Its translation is CASSDSGGSGTDTQYF.

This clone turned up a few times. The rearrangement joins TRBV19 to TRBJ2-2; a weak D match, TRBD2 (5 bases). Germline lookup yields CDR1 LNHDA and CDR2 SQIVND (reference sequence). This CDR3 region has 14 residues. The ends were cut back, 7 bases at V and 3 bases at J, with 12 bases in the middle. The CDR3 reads CASTSDSYTGELFF. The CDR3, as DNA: TGTGCCAGTACCTCGGACTCCTACACCGGGGAGCTGTTTTTT. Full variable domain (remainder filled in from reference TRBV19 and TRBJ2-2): DGGITQSPKYLFRKEGQNVTLSCEQNLNHDAMYWYRQDPGQGLRLIYYSQIVNDFQKGDIAEGYSVSREKKESFPLTVTSAQKNPTAFYLCASTSDSYTGELFFGEGSRLTVL.

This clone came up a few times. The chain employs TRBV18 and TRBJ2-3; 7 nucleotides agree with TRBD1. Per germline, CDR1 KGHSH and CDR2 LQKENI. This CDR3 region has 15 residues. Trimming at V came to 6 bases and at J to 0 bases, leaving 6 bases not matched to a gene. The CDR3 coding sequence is TGTGCCAGCTCTCCCGGGACAGTGAGCACAGATACGCAGTATTTT. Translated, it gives CASSPGTVSTDTQYF.

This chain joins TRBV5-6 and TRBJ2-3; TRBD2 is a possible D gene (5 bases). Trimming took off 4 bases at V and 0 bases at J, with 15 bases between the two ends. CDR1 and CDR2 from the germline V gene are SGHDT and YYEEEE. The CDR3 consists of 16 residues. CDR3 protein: CASSRRWTPSTDTQYF. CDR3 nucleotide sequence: TGTGCCAGCAGCCGGAGGTGGACGCCCAGCACAGATACGCAGTATTTT.

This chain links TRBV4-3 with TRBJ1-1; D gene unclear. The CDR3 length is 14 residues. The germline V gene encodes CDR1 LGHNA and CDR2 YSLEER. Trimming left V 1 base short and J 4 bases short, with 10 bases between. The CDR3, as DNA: TGCGCCAGCAGCCAAGTAGAGGCCGGCACTGAAGCTTTCTTT. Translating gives CASSQVEAGTEAFF.

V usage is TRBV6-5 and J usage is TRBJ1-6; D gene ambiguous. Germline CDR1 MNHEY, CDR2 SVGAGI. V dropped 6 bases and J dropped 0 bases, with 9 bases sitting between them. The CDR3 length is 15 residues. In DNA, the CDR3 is TGTGCCAGCAGAGCCGGGAGCTCCTATAATTCACCCCTCCACTTT. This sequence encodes CASRAGSSYNSPLHF.

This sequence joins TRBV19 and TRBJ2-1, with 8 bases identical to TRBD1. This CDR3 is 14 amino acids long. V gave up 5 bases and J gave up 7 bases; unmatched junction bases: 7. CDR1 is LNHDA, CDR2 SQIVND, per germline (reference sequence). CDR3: CASSLQGAWNEQFF. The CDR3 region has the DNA TGTGCCAGTAGTCTGCAGGGGGCTTGGAATGAGCAGTTCTTC.

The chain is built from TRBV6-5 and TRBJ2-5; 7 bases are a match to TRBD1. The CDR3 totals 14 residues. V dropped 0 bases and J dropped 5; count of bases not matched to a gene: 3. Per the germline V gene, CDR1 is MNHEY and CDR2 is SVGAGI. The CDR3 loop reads CASSYSRGLETQYF. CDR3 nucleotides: TGTGCCAGCAGTTACTCGAGGGGGCTGGAGACCCAGTACTTC.

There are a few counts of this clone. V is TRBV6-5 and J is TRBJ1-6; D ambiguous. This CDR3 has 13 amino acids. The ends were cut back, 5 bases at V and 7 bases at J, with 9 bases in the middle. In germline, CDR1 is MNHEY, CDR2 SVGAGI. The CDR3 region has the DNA TGTGCCAGCAGTCTCCCGGGGAATTCACCCCTCCACTTT. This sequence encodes CASSLPGNSPLHF.

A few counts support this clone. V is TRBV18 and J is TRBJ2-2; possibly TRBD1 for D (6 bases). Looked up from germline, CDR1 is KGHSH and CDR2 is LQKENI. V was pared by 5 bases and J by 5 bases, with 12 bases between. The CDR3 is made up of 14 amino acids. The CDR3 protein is CASSLGHRTGELFF. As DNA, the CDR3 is TGTGCCAGCTCATTGGGACACCGGACCGGGGAGCTGTTTTTT.

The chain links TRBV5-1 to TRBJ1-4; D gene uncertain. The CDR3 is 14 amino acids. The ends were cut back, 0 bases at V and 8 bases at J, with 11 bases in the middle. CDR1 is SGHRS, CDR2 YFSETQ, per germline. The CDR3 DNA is TGCGCCAGCAGCTTGGACACTCTAGGAGAAAAACTGTTTTTT. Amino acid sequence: CASSLDTLGEKLFF. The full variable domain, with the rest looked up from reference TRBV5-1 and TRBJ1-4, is KAGVTQTPRYLIKTRGQQVTLSCSPISGHRSVSWYQQTPGQGLQFLFEYFSETQRNKGNFPGRFSGRQFSNSRSEMNVSTLELGDSALYLCASSLDTLGEKLFFGSGTQLSVL.

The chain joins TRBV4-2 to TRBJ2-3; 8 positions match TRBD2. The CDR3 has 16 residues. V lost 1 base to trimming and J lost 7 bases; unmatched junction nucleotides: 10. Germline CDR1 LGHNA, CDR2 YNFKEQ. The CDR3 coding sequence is TGTGCCAGCAGCCAAGTACTGGCGGGGGGAAGAAATACGCAGTATTTT. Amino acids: CASSQVLAGGRNTQYF.

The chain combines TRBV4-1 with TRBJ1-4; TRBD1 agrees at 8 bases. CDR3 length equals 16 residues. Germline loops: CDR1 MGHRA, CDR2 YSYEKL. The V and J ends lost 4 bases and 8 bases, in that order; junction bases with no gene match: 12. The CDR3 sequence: CASSPTPTGAGEKLFF. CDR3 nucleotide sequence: TGCGCCAGCAGCCCGACCCCGACAGGGGCCGGGGAAAAACTGTTTTTT.

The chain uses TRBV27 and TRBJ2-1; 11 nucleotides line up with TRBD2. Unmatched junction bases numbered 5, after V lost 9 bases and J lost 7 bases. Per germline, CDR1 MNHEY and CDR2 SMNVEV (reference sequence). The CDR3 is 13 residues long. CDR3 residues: CASRASGGNEQFF. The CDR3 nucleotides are TGTGCCAGTAGGGCTAGCGGGGGGAATGAGCAGTTCTTC.

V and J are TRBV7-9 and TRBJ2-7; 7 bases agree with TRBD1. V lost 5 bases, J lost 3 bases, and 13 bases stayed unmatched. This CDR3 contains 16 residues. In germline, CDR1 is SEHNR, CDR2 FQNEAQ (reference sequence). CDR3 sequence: CASSISSYRGGYEQYF. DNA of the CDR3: TGTGCCAGCAGCATCTCATCTTACAGGGGCGGCTACGAGCAGTACTTC.

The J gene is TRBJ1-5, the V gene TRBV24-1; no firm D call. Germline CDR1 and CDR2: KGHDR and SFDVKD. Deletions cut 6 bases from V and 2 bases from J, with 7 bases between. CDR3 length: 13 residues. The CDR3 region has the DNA TGTGCCACCAGTAACGGGGGCAATCAGCCCCAGCATTTT. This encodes CATSNGGNQPQHF.

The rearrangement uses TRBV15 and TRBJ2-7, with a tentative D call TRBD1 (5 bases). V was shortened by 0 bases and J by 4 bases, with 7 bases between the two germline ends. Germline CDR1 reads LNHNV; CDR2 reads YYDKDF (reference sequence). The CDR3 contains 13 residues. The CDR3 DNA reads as TGTGCCACCAGCAGAGATAGACAGTACGAGCAGTACGTC. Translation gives CATSRDRQYEQYV.